Listed here is a single TCR beta chain. This sample was taken from a study of blood T cell repertoires in COVID-19. Study as a whole: Sources were T cells, B-cell-depleted T cells, or PBMCs; the material itself was cDNA or gDNA.

V shed 4 bases, J shed 9 bases, and the junction held 11 bases outside the gene matches. This CDR3 is 14 amino acids long. Germline CDR1 and CDR2: KGHSH and LQKENI. In the original analysis: Quantification of nucleated cells was approximated via reference gene primer amplification. This table comes from immunoSEQ multiplex PCR, and its TCRdb copy is limited to in-frame clones, with some not included. That table is the source of V, J and clone size, and D and trimming were worked out from the DNA. This sample has around 620,000 clones, with around 89% found just once. The J gene is TRBJ2-7, the V gene TRBV18, with 8 bases lining up with TRBD1. This clonotype was sampled from a young woman with acute or convalescent COVID-19. The sample was peripheral blood. The chain's CDR3 is CASSRGQVPLSQYF. CDR3 bases: TGTGCCAGCTCACGGGGACAGGTTCCGCTTTCGCAGTACTTC.